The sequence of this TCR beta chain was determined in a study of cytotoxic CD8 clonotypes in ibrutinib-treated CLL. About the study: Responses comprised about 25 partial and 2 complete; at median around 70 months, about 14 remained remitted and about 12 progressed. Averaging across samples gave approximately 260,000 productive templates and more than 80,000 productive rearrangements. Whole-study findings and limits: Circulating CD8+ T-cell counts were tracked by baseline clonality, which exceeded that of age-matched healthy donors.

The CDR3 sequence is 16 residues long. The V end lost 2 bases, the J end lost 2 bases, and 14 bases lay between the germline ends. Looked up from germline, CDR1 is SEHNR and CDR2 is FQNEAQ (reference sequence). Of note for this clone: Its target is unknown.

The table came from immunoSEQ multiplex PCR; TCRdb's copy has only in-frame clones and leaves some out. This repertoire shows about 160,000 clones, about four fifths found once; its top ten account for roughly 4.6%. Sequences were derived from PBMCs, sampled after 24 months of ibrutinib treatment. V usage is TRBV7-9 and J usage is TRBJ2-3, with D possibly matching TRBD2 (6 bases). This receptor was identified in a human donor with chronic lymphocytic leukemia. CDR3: CASSLITPGATDTQYF. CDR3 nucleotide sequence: TGTGCCAGCAGCTTAATCACCCCGGGAGCCACAGATACGCAGTATTTT.